A single sample gave rise to the 29 T cell receptor beta chains below, sequenced in a study of identical twins (dated by TCRdb to about 2016). Library prep was done by 5' RACE. Sequenced on an Illumina HiSeq 2000. TCRdb ran its own pipeline on the public reads, namely fastp trimming at Q25 and MiXCR clone calling, and kept in-frame beta chains. Rows are unified per CDR3 protein, each entry keeping the most common DNA and genes. The sample table contains approximately 690,000 distinct CDR3 sequences; only one count was recorded for 6.1% of them. The leading ten clones occupy approximately 2% of the sample. Sequencing input: naive T cells sorted from blood. The sample's cell subset or site label is to be understood as: cells isolated with a human naive T-cell isolation kit. These receptor sequences come from a man aged 18 to 30 in good health.

This clonotype was observed at least ten times. This rearrangement joins TRBV29-1 to TRBJ1-3; possible D gene TRBD1, 5 bases. Per the germline V gene, CDR1 is SQVTM and CDR2 is ANQGSEA. The CDR3 has 14 amino acids. V lost 3 bases and J 0 bases, leaving 9 bases between the germline ends. The CDR3 reads CSVETDLSGNTIYF. The CDR3 nucleotides read TGCAGCGTTGAGACAGACCTCTCTGGAAACACCATATATTTT.

This clonotype has a handful of counts. This chain uses TRBV6-1 with TRBJ1-2; TRBD1 might be the D (5 bases). The CDR3 totals 14 residues. The V and J ends lost 5 bases and 3 bases respectively, with 13 bases between them. From germline, CDR1 is MNHNS and CDR2 SASEGT. The DNA of the CDR3 is TGTGCCAGCAGTCGGGCCTGGGGGGACTATGGCTACACCTTC. Its translation: CASSRAWGDYGYTF.

This clonotype occurred many times. This chain joins TRBV20-1 and TRBJ1-5; D gene uncertain. Germline CDR1 and CDR2: DFQATT and SNEGSKA (reference sequence). The ends were cut back, 4 bases at V and 6 bases at J, with 10 bases in the middle. This CDR3 comprises 12 residues. The CDR3 DNA is TGCAGTGCTACAAGATCGGGTCAGCCCCAGCATTTT. This gives the protein CSATRSGQPQHF.

This clonotype came up many times. V is TRBV20-1 and J is TRBJ2-1; TRBD1 aligns across 8 bases. This CDR3 has 14 residues. Germline V gene lookup returns CDR1 DFQATT and CDR2 SNEGSKA (reference sequence). Unmatched junction bases numbered 8, after V lost 3 bases and J lost 7 bases. CDR3 DNA sequence: TGCAGTGCTAGTCCGGGACAGGCCGCGAATGAGCAGTTCTTC. Translating gives CSASPGQAANEQFF.

Only a few counts were recorded for this clonotype. The rearrangement uses TRBV10-3 and TRBJ2-7, with TRBD1 matching 7 bases. The germline V gene encodes CDR1 ENHRY and CDR2 SYGVKD. The CDR3 runs to 14 residues. The V segment lost 2 bases and the J segment 2 bases; nucleotides outside the gene matches: 3. The CDR3 loop reads CAISEVQGAYEQYF. The CDR3, as DNA: TGTGCCATCAGTGAGGTCCAGGGGGCCTACGAGCAGTACTTC.

At least ten counts were recorded for this clonotype. The gene calls are TRBV20-1 and TRBJ2-1, with no clear D. The CDR3 covers 12 residues. The V end lost 3 bases, the J end lost 3 bases, and 6 bases lay between the germline ends. The germline V gene encodes CDR1 DFQATT and CDR2 SNEGSKA (reference sequence). CDR3 amino acids: CSARLVYNEQFF. Here the CDR3 DNA reads TGCAGTGCTAGGCTAGTCTACAATGAGCAGTTCTTC.

This clonotype occurred a few times. The CDR3 DNA is TGTGCCAGCTCGCTTGACAAGAACAATGAGCAGTTCTTC. Translating it yields CASSLDKNNEQFF. V and J are TRBV18 and TRBJ2-1; no firm D call. The CDR3 is 13 amino acids. V was cut by 6 bases and J by 5 bases, with 11 bases left in between. Germline V CDR1 and CDR2: KGHSH, LQKENI.

The CDR3 region has the DNA TGTGCCGCACGCCGGGACCTCCTCTCAGAGCAGTACTTC. Its translation is CAARRDLLSEQYF. The chain recombines TRBV10-3 with TRBJ2-7; D might be TRBD1 or TRBD2, each matching 5 bases. Germline V gene lookup returns CDR1 ENHRY and CDR2 SYGVKD. Trimming left V 11 bases short and J 7 bases short, with 21 bases between. The CDR3 runs 13 residues.

The V call is TRBV12-3 or TRBV12-4, the J call TRBJ2-1; D may be TRBD2 (6 bases). Trimming removed 7 bases at V and 7 bases at J, with 11 bases between. The CDR3 extends over 12 amino acids. In DNA form, the CDR3 reads TGTGCCAGCACCAAAGGGAGGAATGAGCAGTTCTTC. Protein sequence: CASTKGRNEQFF.

J is TRBJ2-1 and V is TRBV4-1; D unresolved. The CDR3 length is 16 residues. The germline V and J ends were trimmed by 4 bases and 7 bases, with 20 bases remaining between them. Per germline, CDR1 MGHRA and CDR2 YSYEKL. In nucleotides, the CDR3 is TGCGCCAGCAGCCGATTCTTTCCGGACCTTGAGAATGAGCAGTTCTTC. It translates to CASSRFFPDLENEQFF.

There are many counts of this clonotype. The chain carries TRBV20-1 and TRBJ1-2; D is undetermined. With 7 bases removed from V and 0 bases from J, the gap between germline ends came to 12 bases. CDR1 and CDR2 from the germline V gene are DFQATT and SNEGSKA (reference sequence). The CDR3 is 13 residues long. The CDR3 loop reads CSDGTIPNYGYTF. The CDR3 bases are TGCAGTGACGGCACAATCCCTAACTATGGCTACACCTTC.

There are many counts of this clonotype. The J gene is TRBJ2-5, the V gene TRBV6-5, with D possibly being TRBD1 or TRBD2 (5 bases each). The CDR3 extends over 15 amino acids. Germline lookup yields CDR1 MNHEY and CDR2 SVGAGI. V lost 0 bases, J lost 2 bases, and 10 bases lay in between. In nucleotides, the CDR3 is TGTGCCAGCAGTTACTCGAGGGGCACTCAAGAGACCCAGTACTTC. It codes for CASSYSRGTQETQYF.

This clonotype has only a few counts. The chain recombines TRBV20-1 with TRBJ2-7; 12 positions match TRBD1. The V gene end was trimmed by 6 bases and the J gene end by 7 bases; junction bases not matched to a gene: 13. The germline V gene encodes CDR1 DFQATT and CDR2 SNEGSKA (reference sequence). The CDR3 runs 15 residues. CDR3 sequence (DNA): TGCAGTGCCACACCGCCCGGGACAGGGGGCGGAGAGCAGTACTTC. Its protein is CSATPPGTGGGEQYF.

This clonotype was seen many times. CDR3 nucleotide sequence: TGTGCCAGCAGCTTAGTTTCGGCAGTCGAAGAGACCCAGTACTTC. As protein: CASSLVSAVEETQYF. The chain employs TRBV7-2 and TRBJ2-5, with D hard to call. V lost 1 base, J lost 3 bases, and 12 bases lay in between. The CDR3 loop spans 15 amino acids. The germline gives CDR1 SGHTA, CDR2 FQGNSA.

This clonotype was observed many times. The CDR3 sequence: CASSSAGGSDTQYF. Here the CDR3 DNA reads TGTGCCAGCAGTTCCGCAGGGGGATCAGATACGCAGTATTTT. The chain links TRBV28 to TRBJ2-3, with 7 positions matching TRBD1. V was clipped by 4 bases and J by 4 bases; unmatched bases: 5. The CDR3 contains 14 residues. Germline loops: CDR1 MDHEN, CDR2 SYDVKM.

This clonotype was seen a few times. The V call is TRBV7-7, the J call TRBJ2-2; no reliable D call. Trimming took 5 bases from V and 1 from J, leaving 11 bases between them. Germline CDR1 reads SSHAT; CDR2 reads FNYEAQ (reference sequence). This CDR3 has 15 residues. In nucleotides, the CDR3 is TGTGCCAGCAGCCCCCTCCGGGTGAACACCGGGGAGCTGTTTTTT. It yields the protein CASSPLRVNTGELFF.

This clonotype was picked up many times. The chain links TRBV6-1 to TRBJ1-6, with 7 bases identical to TRBD1. V shed 8 bases and J 7 bases; nucleotides not matched to a gene: 8. The CDR3 is 14 residues long. The germline V gene has CDR1 MNHNS and CDR2 SASEGT. The CDR3, as DNA: TGTGCCAGCGGGTCGGGGACAGCAAATTCACCCCTCCACTTT. Translation gives CASGSGTANSPLHF.

In this sample, this clonotype turned up a few times. This sequence joins TRBV5-1 and TRBJ2-7, with a possible D match to TRBD1 (6 bases). Trimming took 5 bases from V and 2 from J, leaving 14 bases between them. CDR1 SGHRS and CDR2 YFSETQ come from the germline V gene. The CDR3 spans 14 residues. DNA of the CDR3: TGCGCCAGCAGTCCCGGGACACAGACCTACGAGCAGTACTTC. It yields the protein CASSPGTQTYEQYF.

V gene TRBV7-8 combines with J gene TRBJ2-1, with D perhaps matching TRBD1 or TRBD2 (5 bases each). The V and J ends lost 1 base and 14 bases respectively, with 15 bases between them. There are 13 residues in the CDR3. The germline gives CDR1 SGHVS, CDR2 FQNEAQ. In DNA, the CDR3 is TGTGCCAGCAGCTTAGATCCCGGGGACGAGGAGTTCTTC. Its protein product is CASSLDPGDEEFF.

DNA for the CDR3: TGTGCCAGCAGCTTTGAAACTAGCACAGATACGCAGTATTTT. This translates into CASSFETSTDTQYF. J is TRBJ2-3 and V is TRBV7-8; D gene unclear. From germline, CDR1 is SGHVS and CDR2 FQNEAQ. CDR3 length: 14 amino acids. Deletions cut 3 bases from V and 0 bases from J, with 7 bases between. The whole variable domain, remainder taken from reference TRBV7-8 and TRBJ2-3, is GAGVSQSPRYKVAKRGQDVALRCDPISGHVSLFWYQQALGQGPEFLTYFQNEAQLDKSGLPSDRFFAERPEGSVSTLKIQRTQQEDSAVYLCASSFETSTDTQYFGPGTRLTVL.

This clonotype was seen repeatedly, ten times or more. The rearrangement links TRBV20-1 to TRBJ2-3; TRBD1 might be the D (6 bases). Deletions cut 6 bases from V and 0 bases from J, with 16 bases between. CDR3 length: 15 residues. Looked up from germline, CDR1 is DFQATT and CDR2 is SNEGSKA (reference sequence). CDR3 amino acids: CSAIDRLLSTDTQYF. Written as DNA, the CDR3 is TGCAGTGCCATAGACAGGCTGCTTAGCACAGATACGCAGTATTTT.

Many counts were recorded for this clonotype. This chain joins TRBV7-9 and TRBJ1-2; D ambiguous. The CDR3 extends over 14 amino acids. Germline CDR1 reads SEHNR; CDR2 reads FQNEAQ (reference sequence). Between the trimmed V and J ends, which lost 2 bases and 3 bases, there was a span of 10 bases. CDR3 in amino acids: CASSLTLEDYGYTF. CDR3 DNA: TGTGCCAGCAGCTTAACGCTGGAGGACTATGGCTACACCTTC. Variable domain in full (rest from reference TRBV7-9 and TRBJ1-2): DTGVSQNPRHKITKRGQNVTFRCDPISEHNRLYWYRQTLGQGPEFLTYFQNEAQLEKSRLLSDRFSAERPKGSFSTLEIQRTEQGDSAMYLCASSLTLEDYGYTFGSGTRLTVV.

This clonotype has a handful of counts. The V call is TRBV20-1, the J call TRBJ2-5; 10 bases fit TRBD2. Trimming at V came to 0 bases and at J to 4 bases, leaving 5 bases not matched to a gene. CDR1 and CDR2 (germline): DFQATT, SNEGSKA (reference sequence). CDR3 length: 15 amino acids. The CDR3 DNA sequence: TGCAGTGCTAGAGATGCTAGCGGGAGCGGAGAGACCCAGTACTTC. Translated, it gives CSARDASGSGETQYF.

The chain joins TRBV7-9 to TRBJ2-7; TRBD1 might be the D (6 bases). The CDR3 loop spans 15 amino acids. V lost 7 bases, J lost 3 bases, and 19 bases lay in between. Germline V gives CDR1 SEHNR, CDR2 FQNEAQ (reference sequence). CDR3 coding DNA: TGTGCCAGCAACACTCTCACAGGGTATCTCTACGAGCAGTACTTC. Its protein is CASNTLTGYLYEQYF.

This clonotype was seen many times. V and J are TRBV24-1 and TRBJ1-1; the D gene is possibly TRBD1 (6 bases). Per the germline V gene, CDR1 is KGHDR and CDR2 is SFDVKD. V lost 3 bases and J 4 bases, leaving 8 bases between the germline ends. CDR3 length equals 13 residues. CDR3 bases: TGTGCCACCAGTGATAGGGGGGGCACTGAAGCTTTCTTT. Translation gives CATSDRGGTEAFF.

This clonotype was seen more than once but under ten times. The J gene is TRBJ2-3, the V gene TRBV5-6; weak D call: TRBD2 (6 bases). Germline V gives CDR1 SGHDT, CDR2 YYEEEE. The CDR3 is 15 amino acids. Trimming removed 0 bases at V and 3 bases at J, with 11 bases between. DNA of the CDR3: TGTGCCAGCAGCTTGGGGAGGGTCCGGACAGATACGCAGTATTTT. This codes for CASSLGRVRTDTQYF. The complete variable domain, with remaining parts taken from reference TRBV5-6 and TRBJ2-3, reads DAGVTQSPTHLIKTRGQQVTLRCSPKSGHDTVSWYQQALGQGPQFIFQYYEEEERQRGNFPDRFSGHQFPNYSSELNVNALLLGDSALYLCASSLGRVRTDTQYFGPGTRLTVL.

The rearrangement uses TRBV11-2 and TRBJ2-2; 10 bases are shared with TRBD2. With 6 bases clipped from V and 7 bases from J, the junction kept 8 bases outside the gene matches. The V gene's germline CDR1 is SGHAT and CDR2 FQNNGV. There are 15 residues in the CDR3. The chain's CDR3 is CASRKREGLGGELFF. In nucleotides, the CDR3 is TGTGCCAGCAGGAAGCGGGAGGGCCTCGGCGGGGAGCTGTTTTTT.

This clonotype was seen repeatedly, ten times or more. The chain combines TRBV5-1 with TRBJ2-7; D possibly uses TRBD1 or TRBD2 (5 bases each). The germline gives CDR1 SGHRS, CDR2 YFSETQ. CDR3 length: 14 amino acids. V was pared by 2 bases and J by 1 base, with 10 bases between. The CDR3 reads CASSFLRESYEQYF. The CDR3 coding sequence is TGCGCCAGCAGCTTCCTCAGGGAGTCCTACGAGCAGTACTTC. Supplemented by reference TRBV5-1 and TRBJ2-7, the full variable domain reads KAGVTQTPRYLIKTRGQQVTLSCSPISGHRSVSWYQQTPGQGLQFLFEYFSETQRNKGNFPGRFSGRQFSNSRSEMNVSTLELGDSALYLCASSFLRESYEQYFGPGTRLTVT.

In regard to this clonotype: A much larger clone differs from this one at a single base, so this may be a read error. The rearrangement joins TRBV10-3 to TRBJ2-3; D is ambiguous. Germline V lookup: CDR1 ENHRY, CDR2 SYGVKD. V lost 8 bases and J 3 bases, leaving 3 bases between the germline ends. The length of the CDR3 is 10 residues. The CDR3 reads CAIGTDTQYF. CDR3 coding DNA: TGTGCCATCGGAACAGATACGCAGTATTTT.